A single TCR beta chain is shown here with its context. Antigen: not known. J was trimmed by 8 bases and V by 6 bases; bases with no gene match: 4. Germline V lookup: CDR1 MNHEY, CDR2 SVGAGI. The CDR3 extends over 12 amino acids. Libraries were prepared by immunoSEQ multiplex PCR; TCRdb keeps only in-frame clonotypes and omits some of them. The table shows 45,000 to 60,000 clones, with approximately 80% occurring only once. These data belong to a study of T cells in localized non-small cell lung cancer. Study observations and caveats: Appearance in adjacent lung was seen for a median around 61 of the top 100 tumor clones. A denser population of T cells in blood accompanied longer overall survival. Compared with tumor, uninvolved adjacent lung displayed greater T cell clonality, ranking highest overall. Because only a single region of the tumor was sequenced, heterogeneity remains possible.

Sequenced material: peripheral blood, taken before any cancer treatment. The clonotype comes from an older female donor with stage II squamous cell lung carcinoma. The chain employs TRBV6-5 and TRBJ1-2; 9 bases match TRBD1. The DNA of the CDR3 is TGTGCCAGCAGGGTGACAGGGGGGGGCTACACCTTC. Its protein product is CASRVTGGGYTF.